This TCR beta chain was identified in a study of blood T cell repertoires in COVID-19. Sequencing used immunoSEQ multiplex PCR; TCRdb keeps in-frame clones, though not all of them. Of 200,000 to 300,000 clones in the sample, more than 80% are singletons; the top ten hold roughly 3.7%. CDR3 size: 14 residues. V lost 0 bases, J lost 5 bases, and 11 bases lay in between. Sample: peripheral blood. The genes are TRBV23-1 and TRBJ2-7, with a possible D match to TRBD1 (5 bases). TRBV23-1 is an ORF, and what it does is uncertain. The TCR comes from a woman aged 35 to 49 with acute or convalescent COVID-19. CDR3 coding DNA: TGCGCCAGCAGTCAATCGGCGCAGGGCCACGAGCAGTACGTC. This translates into CASSQSAQGHEQYV.